A single sample gave rise to the 10 T cell receptor beta chains below, sequenced in a study of cytomegalovirus exposure and HLA in healthy donors. Clones were read by immunoSEQ multiplex PCR, and TCRdb kept only the in-frame ones, dropping some. The data hold roughly 70,000 clones, with 85% to 95% observed a single time. Source material: PBMCs. These receptors all stem from a man aged 18-30 years in good health and CMV-seronegative.

V usage is TRBV7-3 and J usage is TRBJ2-1; D is possibly TRBD2 (5 bases). The length of the CDR3 is 15 residues. Germline CDR1 SGHTA, CDR2 FQGTGA. With 2 bases removed from V and 0 bases from J, the gap between germline ends came to 8 bases. The CDR3 region has the DNA TGTGCCAGCAGCTTAGGAACTAGCTCCTACAATGAGCAGTTCTTC. As protein: CASSLGTSSYNEQFF.

This rearrangement joins TRBV19 to TRBJ2-1; D might be TRBD1 (6 bases). This CDR3 comprises 15 residues. The V end was cut by 4 bases, the J end by 4 bases, with 14 bases between. The V gene's germline CDR1 is LNHDA and CDR2 SQIVND (reference sequence). CDR3 nucleotides: TGTGCCAGTAGTACCCGACAGGCGGCATACAATGAGCAGTTCTTC. It translates to CASSTRQAAYNEQFF.

The chain couples TRBV30 to TRBJ1-2, with D unresolved. This CDR3 is built from 11 residues. Germline V gene lookup returns CDR1 GTSNPN and CDR2 SVGIG (reference sequence). With 7 bases removed from V and 8 bases from J, the gap between germline ends came to 14 bases. DNA of the CDR3: TGTGCCTCAAAGCATGTCTGGGGCTACACCTTC. It specifies CASKHVWGYTF.

The chain carries TRBV7-2 and TRBJ1-5, with 10 bases lining up with TRBD1. This CDR3 is built from 15 residues. J lost 10 bases, V lost 1 base, and 7 bases had no gene match. Looked up from germline, CDR1 is SGHTA and CDR2 is FQGNSA. CDR3 sequence (DNA): TGTGCCAGCAGCTTAGAGGGGGGGACAGGGGACCCCCAGCATTTT. Protein product: CASSLEGGTGDPQHF. The variable domain in full, with the rest retrieved from reference TRBV7-2 and TRBJ1-5, is GAGVSQSPSNKVTEKGKDVELRCDPISGHTALYWYRQSLGQGLEFLIYFQGNSAPDKSGLPSDRFSAERTGGSVSTLTIQRTQQEDSAVYLCASSLEGGTGDPQHFGDGTRLSIL.

This chain connects TRBV9 to TRBJ1-1; 9 positions agree with TRBD1. Germline CDR1 and CDR2: SGDLS and YYNGEE. After removal of 2 bases from V and 1 base from J, the junction contained 6 bases not matched to a gene. The CDR3 has 16 residues. The CDR3 loop reads CASSVATGGANTEAFF. The CDR3 bases are TGTGCCAGCAGCGTCGCTACAGGGGGCGCGAACACTGAAGCTTTCTTT.

The chain carries TRBV30 and TRBJ1-5, with D tentatively TRBD1 (5 bases). The ends were cut back, 0 bases at V and 6 bases at J, with 9 bases in the middle. CDR3 length: 13 amino acids. CDR1 and CDR2 (germline): GTSNPN, SVGIG (reference sequence). The CDR3 reads CAWSVSRVQPQHF. The CDR3 DNA is TGTGCCTGGAGTGTAAGCAGGGTTCAGCCCCAGCATTTT. Full variable domain (rest looked up from reference TRBV30 and TRBJ1-5): SQTIHQWPATLVQPVGSPLSLECTVEGTSNPNLYWYRQAAGRGLQLLFYSVGIGQISSEVPQNLSASRPQDRQFILSSKKLLLSDSGFYLCAWSVSRVQPQHFGDGTRLSIL.

CDR3 sequence reads: CAWGQGFYEQYF. CDR3 DNA sequence: TGTGCCTGGGGACAGGGGTTTTACGAGCAGTACTTC. The rearrangement joins TRBV30 to TRBJ2-7; 9 bases fit TRBD1. The CDR3 is 12 residues long. CDR1 is GTSNPN, CDR2 SVGIG, per germline (reference sequence). Trimming removed 5 bases from V and 4 bases from J; junction bases left unmatched: 3.

About this clone: The junction departs from germline at one end; a sequencing error may be responsible. J is TRBJ2-3 and V is TRBV2, with 10 bases identical to TRBD2. CDR3 size: 15 residues. Germline CDR1 is SNHLY and CDR2 is FYNNEI. CDR3 residues: CASSEAGGYTDTQYF. The CDR3 nucleotides read TGTGCCAGCAGCGAAGCGGGGGGGTACACAGATACGCAGTATTTT.

The rearrangement links TRBV11-2 to TRBJ2-3, with D hard to call. V dropped 6 bases and J dropped 4 bases, with 8 bases sitting between them. Germline CDR1 reads SGHAT; CDR2 reads FQNNGV. CDR3 length equals 12 residues. CDR3 DNA: TGTGCCAGCAGGACGAGCGCAGATACGCAGTATTTT. This translates into CASRTSADTQYF.

The J gene is TRBJ2-7, the V gene TRBV28, with TRBD1 as a possible D gene (6 bases). V was pared by 3 bases and J by 3 bases, with 27 bases between. Looked up from germline, CDR1 is MDHEN and CDR2 is SYDVKM. The CDR3 loop spans 19 amino acids. The CDR3 DNA follows: TGTGCCAGCAGTTTGTCTGGGACACCTTCAGTAGCCCTCAACTACGAGCAGTACTTC. It yields the protein CASSLSGTPSVALNYEQYF.